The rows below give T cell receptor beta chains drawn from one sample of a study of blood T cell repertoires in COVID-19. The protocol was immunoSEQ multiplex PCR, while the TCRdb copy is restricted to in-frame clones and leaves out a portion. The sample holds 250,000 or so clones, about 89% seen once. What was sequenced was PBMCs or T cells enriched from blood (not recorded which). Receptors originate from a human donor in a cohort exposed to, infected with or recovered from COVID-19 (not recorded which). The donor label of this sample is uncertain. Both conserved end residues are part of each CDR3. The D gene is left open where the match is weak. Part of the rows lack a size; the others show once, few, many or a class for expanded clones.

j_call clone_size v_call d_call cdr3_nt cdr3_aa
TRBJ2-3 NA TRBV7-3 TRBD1 TGTGCCAGCAGCTCGACCGGACAGGGGACAGATACGCAGTATTTT CASSSTGQGTDTQYF
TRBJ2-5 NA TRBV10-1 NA TGCGCCAGCAGTGACCAAGGGGCTGGAACCCAGTACTTC CASSDQGAGTQYF
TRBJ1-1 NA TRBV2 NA TGTGCCAGCACTCTGGGACACCAGAACACTGAAGCTTTCTTT CASTLGHQNTEAFF
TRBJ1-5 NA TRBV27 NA TGTGCCAGCAGCCACGGGACTCTCAATCAGCCCCAGCATTTT CASSHGTLNQPQHF
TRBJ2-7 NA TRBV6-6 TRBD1 TGTGCCAGCAGTGGGACAGGGGCCGAGCAGTACTTC CASSGTGAEQYF
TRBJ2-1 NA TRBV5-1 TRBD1 TGCGCCAGCAGCGGAAGGGGGCTAGCTGGGGGCGATGAGCAGTTCTTC CASSGRGLAGGDEQFF
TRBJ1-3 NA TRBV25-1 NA TGTGCCAGCGGCCTGGACAGCATTTCTGGAAACACCATATATTTT CASGLDSISGNTIYF
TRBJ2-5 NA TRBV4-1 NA TGCGCCAGCAGCCAGAGGGGGTTGCTTGTGACTCAAGAGACCCAGTACTTC CASSQRGLLVTQETQYF
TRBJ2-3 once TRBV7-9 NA TGTGCCAGCAGCTTAGGGACTCCCTGGGCAGATACGCAGTATTTT CASSLGTPWADTQYF
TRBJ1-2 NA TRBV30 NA TGTGCCTGGAGTCCACGAACGTACCGGTCCGCTGATGGCTACACCTTC CAWSPRTYRSADGYTF
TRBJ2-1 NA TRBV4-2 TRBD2 TGTGCCAGCAGCCAGCAACTAGCGGGGGGCTACAATGAGCAGTTCTTC CASSQQLAGGYNEQFF
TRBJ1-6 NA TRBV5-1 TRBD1 TGCGCCAGCAGCTTGAATCTCCCGGGACAGTATAATTCACCCCTCCACTTT CASSLNLPGQYNSPLHF
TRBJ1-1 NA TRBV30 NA TGTGCCTGGAGTCAGGGAAGGGTCGCTGAAGCTTTCTTT CAWSQGRVAEAFF
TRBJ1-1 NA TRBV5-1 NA TGCGCCAGCAGCGTCTCTGGACAGCTTGAAGCTTTCTTT CASSVSGQLEAFF
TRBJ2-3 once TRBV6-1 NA TGTGCCAGCAGTGAATTCCCAGGGGTCACAGATACGCAGTATTTT CASSEFPGVTDTQYF
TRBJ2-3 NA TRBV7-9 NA TGTGCCAGCAGCTTAAACCGTCCCAGAACAGGCACAGATACGCAGTATTTT CASSLNRPRTGTDTQYF
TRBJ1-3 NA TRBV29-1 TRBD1 TGCAGCGTTTTGACAGGGTCCGGAAACACCATATATTTT CSVLTGSGNTIYF
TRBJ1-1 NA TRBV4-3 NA TGCGCCAGCAGCCAAGGTACGGGAATGCCTGAAGCTTTCTTT CASSQGTGMPEAFF
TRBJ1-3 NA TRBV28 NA TGTGCCAGCAGTTTATCGTGGGGGCCTGGAAACACCATATATTTT CASSLSWGPGNTIYF
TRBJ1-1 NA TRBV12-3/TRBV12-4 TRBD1 TGTGCCAGCAGAATCAGGGGGCCGGGAGAAGCTTTCTTT CASRIRGPGEAFF
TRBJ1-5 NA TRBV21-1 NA TGTGCCAGCAGTCGAAAGGGAACAGGGTATCAGCCCCAGCATTTT CASSRKGTGYQPQHF
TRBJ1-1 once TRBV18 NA TGTGCCAGCTCGGAAGGGACCAGGGGGAACACTGAAGCTTTCTTT CASSEGTRGNTEAFF
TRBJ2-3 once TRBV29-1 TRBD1 TGCAGCGGGCTACAGGGGTCCACAGATACGCAGTATTTT CSGLQGSTDTQYF
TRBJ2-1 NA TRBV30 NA TGTGCCTGGAGTGGAACTCCCAATGAGCAGTTCTTC CAWSGTPNEQFF
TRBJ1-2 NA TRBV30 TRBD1 TGTGCCTGGAGTCTAGGACAGGTGGATGGCTACACCTTC CAWSLGQVDGYTF
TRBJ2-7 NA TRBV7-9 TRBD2 TGTGCCAGCAGCTCGACTAGCGGGGTCTACGAGCAGTACTTC CASSSTSGVYEQYF
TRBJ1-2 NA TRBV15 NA TGTGCCACCAGCAGAGGGGGGGACGGAAACTATGGCTACACCTTC CATSRGGDGNYGYTF
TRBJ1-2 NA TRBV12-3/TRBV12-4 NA TGTGCCAGCAGTCGTCCAGGGTTCTATGGCTACACCTTC CASSRPGFYGYTF
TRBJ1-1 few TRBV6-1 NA TGTGCCAGCAGTGAGGGGGGTTTCACTGAAGCTTTCTTT CASSEGGFTEAFF
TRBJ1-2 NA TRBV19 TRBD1 TGTGCCAGCTCTCAGGGGGCGGTCAGCTACACCTTC CASSQGAVSYTF
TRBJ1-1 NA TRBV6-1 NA TGTGCCAGCAGTGAAGAGGGGAGGGGGACTGAAGCTTTCTTT CASSEEGRGTEAFF
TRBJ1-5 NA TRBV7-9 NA TGTGCCAGCAGCTTGGCCGGGGGGGCCAATCAGCCCCAGCATTTT CASSLAGGANQPQHF
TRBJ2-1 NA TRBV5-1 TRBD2 TGCGCCAGCAGCTTCGGCCTAGCGGGGGCTCCGGACTACAATGAGCAGTTCTTC CASSFGLAGAPDYNEQFF
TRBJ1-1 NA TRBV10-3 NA TGTGCCATCAGCTCCCCAGACATGAACACTGAAGCTTTCTTT CAISSPDMNTEAFF
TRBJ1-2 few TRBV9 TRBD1 TGTGCCAGCAGAGACAGGGCCTATGGCTACACCTTC CASRDRAYGYTF